This T cell receptor beta chain was captured by sequencing in a study of blood T cell repertoires in COVID-19. Clones were read by immunoSEQ multiplex PCR, and TCRdb kept only the in-frame ones, dropping some. This table has about 320,000 clones, 85% appearing once. J was trimmed by 1 base and V by 1 base; bases with no gene match: 4. The CDR3 is 15 amino acids. Germline CDR1 reads SGHKS; CDR2 reads YYEKEE (reference sequence). The TCR originated in a woman in her thirties who had been exposed to COVID-19. The specimen sequenced was PBMCs or T cells enriched from blood (not recorded which). The chain carries TRBV5-5 and TRBJ2-7, with TRBD1 identical over 8 bases. CDR3 amino acids: CASSLLTGESYEQYF. CDR3 nucleotide sequence: TGTGCCAGCAGCTTGCTGACAGGGGAATCCTACGAGCAGTACTTC. The variable domain in full, with the rest retrieved from reference TRBV5-5 and TRBJ2-7, is DAGVTQSPTHLIKTRGQQVTLRCSPISGHKSVSWYQQVLGQGPQFIFQYYEKEERGRGNFPDRFSARQFPNYSSELNVNALLLGDSALYLCASSLLTGESYEQYFGPGTRLTVT.